This TCR beta chain was retrieved from a study of T cell responses to AZD1222 COVID-19 vaccine. Comment on this clone: Its antigen is as yet unknown.

The V end was cut by 2 bases, the J end by 8 bases, with 23 bases between. The CDR3 is 16 residues long. Looked up from germline, CDR1 is SQVTM and CDR2 is ANQGSEA. TCRdb's table, derived via immunoSEQ multiplex PCR, lists solely in-frame clones and lacks some. Of about 39,000 clones listed, about 88% are singletons. Study-level findings and limits: All repertoire sampling was performed exclusively after the peak T cell response. Donor demographics were predominantly white British with a female majority; clonal diversity may be underestimated. Reportedly, nearly half the spike-specific TCRs target unmutated variant regions. Among vaccine-associated CD4 TCRs, coverage spanned spike, with dominance at 160-218 and 743-854.

This receptor was taken from an adult who received the MenACWY meningococcal vaccine as a control. The chain links TRBV29-1 to TRBJ2-3, with a possible D match to TRBD1 (6 bases). Specimen: peripheral blood, collected 28 days after the second dose of the MenACWY control vaccine. CDR3 residues: CSVEFRSGTTGGTQYF. The CDR3, as DNA: TGCAGCGTTGAATTCCGGTCGGGGACGACAGGCGGTACGCAGTATTTT.